The clone carrying this T cell receptor (beta chain) was counted many times. This sample was included in a study of T-cell reconstitution after alpha-beta-depleted transplantation in children. The CDR3 is 13 amino acids. In germline, CDR1 is SGHTA, CDR2 FQGTGA. Trimming cost V 4 bases and J 4 bases, with 11 bases left between them. Unique molecular identifiers featured in how the TCRbeta library was prepared. TCRdb itself ran the PCR reads through MiXCR, one entry per CDR3 protein. The data show just over 200,000 distinct CDR3 sequences, 7% to 9% seen once. The V and J genes are TRBV7-3 and TRBJ2-7; the D call may be TRBD1 or TRBD2 (5 bases each). The sequence came from a male patient between 2 and 10 years old who had a stem cell transplant for acute myeloid leukemia, so the T cells may come from the graft donor. Source: PBMCs, mostly from graft donor cells, taken 360 days after TCRalphabeta/CD19-depleted stem cell transplant. For the CDR3, the DNA is TGTGCCAGCAGCTGGGGACGAGGATACGAGCAGTACTTC. Residues: CASSWGRGYEQYF.